The present T cell receptor beta chain was sequenced within a study of cytomegalovirus exposure and HLA in healthy donors. In the PCR, 60 Vbeta and 13 Jbeta primers were used. Sequencing used immunoSEQ multiplex PCR; TCRdb keeps in-frame clones, though not all of them. The data show approximately 100,000 clones, with more than 60% seen just once and 2.5% held by the top ten. The CDR3 extends over 14 amino acids. The germline CDR1 and CDR2 sequences are SEHNR and FQNEAQ (reference sequence). The V and J ends lost 1 base and 5 bases, in that order; junction bases with no gene match: 5. This sequence originates from a man in his forties in good health and CMV-seronegative. This sequence joins TRBV7-9 and TRBJ2-7, with 7 bases that match TRBD2. The sequenced sample consisted of PBMCs. CDR3 bases: TGTGCCAGCAGCTTAGGTGCTAGCGGTAACGAGCAGTACTTC. The encoded protein is CASSLGASGNEQYF.